A selection of T cell receptor beta chains follows, all from one sample in a study of control samples from healthy donors and cancer patients. Only in-frame clones appear in the TCRdb table, and some are missing; sequencing was by immunoSEQ multiplex PCR. The repertoire holds about 410,000 clones, with about nine tenths as singletons. What was sequenced was PBMCs. All receptors come from a man in his forties or fifties with head and neck cancer. CDR3s include the opening cysteine and the closing phenylalanine or tryptophan. A D gene is named only where the DNA matches it firmly. Not every row has a clone size; where given, it reads once, few, many or a size class.

CDR3nt: TGTGCCAGCAGTTTATATAGAAGTTCCTACGAGCAGTACTTC
CDR3aa: CASSLYRSSYEQYF
j_gene: TRBJ2-7
v_gene: TRBV27
abundance: -
d_gene: -
len: 14

CDR3nt: TGTGCCAGCAGCGCTTGGGACGAGGGGGATAACTATGGCTACACCTTC
CDR3aa: CASSAWDEGDNYGYTF
j_gene: TRBJ1-2
v_gene: TRBV9
abundance: -
d_gene: -
len: 16

CDR3nt: TGTGCTAGTGGAGGGACAGGTCATGGGGAACAACGAGATACGCAGTATTTT
CDR3aa: CASGGTGHGEQRDTQYF
j_gene: TRBJ2-3
v_gene: TRBV12-5
abundance: -
d_gene: TRBD1
len: 17

CDR3nt: TGTGCCAGCAGCGTAGACAGGGGCGGTGAGACCCAGTACTTC
CDR3aa: CASSVDRGGETQYF
j_gene: TRBJ2-5
v_gene: TRBV9
abundance: -
d_gene: TRBD1
len: 14

CDR3nt: TGTGCCAGCCGAGATGACGCTTCCTACAATGAGCAGTTCTTC
CDR3aa: CASRDDASYNEQFF
j_gene: TRBJ2-1
v_gene: TRBV27
abundance: -
d_gene: -
len: 14

CDR3nt: TGCGCCAGCAGCCTACAGGATCAAATCTATGGCTACACCTTC
CDR3aa: CASSLQDQIYGYTF
j_gene: TRBJ1-2
v_gene: TRBV4-1
abundance: -
d_gene: -
len: 14

CDR3nt: TGTGCCAGCTACCGTGACAGGGGGCCTCTCTATGGCTACACCTTC
CDR3aa: CASYRDRGPLYGYTF
j_gene: TRBJ1-2
v_gene: TRBV2
abundance: -
d_gene: TRBD1
len: 15

CDR3nt: TGCGCCAGCAGCTTGGAGGTTGCCGGGACCCTGGAGCAGTACTTC
CDR3aa: CASSLEVAGTLEQYF
j_gene: TRBJ2-7
v_gene: TRBV5-1
abundance: -
d_gene: -
len: 15

CDR3nt: TGTGCCAGCAGCTACGGTGGGGAGCTGTTTTTT
CDR3aa: CASSYGGELFF
j_gene: TRBJ2-2
v_gene: TRBV7-8
abundance: -
d_gene: -
len: 11

CDR3nt: TGTGCCAGCAGCTTAGGTCCCAACCCGAATTCACCCCTCCACTTT
CDR3aa: CASSLGPNPNSPLHF
j_gene: TRBJ1-6
v_gene: TRBV7-2
abundance: -
d_gene: -
len: 15

CDR3nt: TGTGCCAGCAGCGGAGGACAGGGGGCGATAGAGACCCAGTACTTC
CDR3aa: CASSGGQGAIETQYF
j_gene: TRBJ2-5
v_gene: TRBV9
abundance: -
d_gene: TRBD1
len: 15

CDR3nt: TGTGCCAGTAGTGGGGGGACAGGATCCTACGAGCAGTACTTC
CDR3aa: CASSGGTGSYEQYF
j_gene: TRBJ2-7
v_gene: TRBV19
abundance: once
d_gene: TRBD1
len: 14

CDR3nt: TGTGCCAGCAGCTTAGACCGAACTCGCAGGACCGGCTACACCTTC
CDR3aa: CASSLDRTRRTGYTF
j_gene: TRBJ1-2
v_gene: TRBV13
abundance: -
d_gene: -
len: 15

CDR3nt: TGTGCCAGCAGTACAGATACCTACGAGCAGTACTTC
CDR3aa: CASSTDTYEQYF
j_gene: TRBJ2-7
v_gene: TRBV2
abundance: -
d_gene: -
len: 12

CDR3nt: TGTGCCAGCAGCTCCAGGGGGCCCCCGGGGCAGCCCCAGCATTTT
CDR3aa: CASSSRGPPGQPQHF
j_gene: TRBJ1-5
v_gene: TRBV5-5
abundance: -
d_gene: TRBD1
len: 15

CDR3nt: TGTGCCAGCAGCTTAATGGGACAGGGTTGGTATGAGCAGTTCTTC
CDR3aa: CASSLMGQGWYEQFF
j_gene: TRBJ2-1
v_gene: TRBV7-8
abundance: -
d_gene: TRBD1
len: 15

CDR3nt: TGTGCCAGCAGCTCCGGCGGACAGGGTGACACTGAAGCTTTCTTT
CDR3aa: CASSSGGQGDTEAFF
j_gene: TRBJ1-1
v_gene: TRBV7-3
abundance: -
d_gene: TRBD1
len: 15

CDR3nt: TGTGCCAGCAGCGTAGAGGGCGGGAGCTCCTACAATGAGCAGTTCTTC
CDR3aa: CASSVEGGSSYNEQFF
j_gene: TRBJ2-1
v_gene: TRBV9
abundance: -
d_gene: TRBD2
len: 16

CDR3nt: TGTGCCACCCTCAGGGCTAGCGGATATGAGCAGTTCTTC
CDR3aa: CATLRASGYEQFF
j_gene: TRBJ2-1
v_gene: TRBV6-5
abundance: -
d_gene: TRBD2
len: 13

CDR3nt: TGTGCCAGCAGCTTAGTGACTTCTAGCACAGATACGCAGTATTTT
CDR3aa: CASSLVTSSTDTQYF
j_gene: TRBJ2-3
v_gene: TRBV7-3
abundance: once
d_gene: -
len: 15

CDR3nt: TGTGCCAGTAGTACGGACGCTAGCAATCAGCCCCAGCATTTT
CDR3aa: CASSTDASNQPQHF
j_gene: TRBJ1-5
v_gene: TRBV19
abundance: -
d_gene: -
len: 14

CDR3nt: TGTGCCAGCAGCTCATCACTAGCGGGGGGGGTCACTGAGCAGTTCTTC
CDR3aa: CASSSSLAGGVTEQFF
j_gene: TRBJ2-1
v_gene: TRBV7-2
abundance: -
d_gene: TRBD2
len: 16

CDR3nt: TGCGCCAGCAGCCTAGCGGGAGATGGAGAGACCCAGTACTTC
CDR3aa: CASSLAGDGETQYF
j_gene: TRBJ2-5
v_gene: TRBV4-1
abundance: -
d_gene: TRBD2
len: 14